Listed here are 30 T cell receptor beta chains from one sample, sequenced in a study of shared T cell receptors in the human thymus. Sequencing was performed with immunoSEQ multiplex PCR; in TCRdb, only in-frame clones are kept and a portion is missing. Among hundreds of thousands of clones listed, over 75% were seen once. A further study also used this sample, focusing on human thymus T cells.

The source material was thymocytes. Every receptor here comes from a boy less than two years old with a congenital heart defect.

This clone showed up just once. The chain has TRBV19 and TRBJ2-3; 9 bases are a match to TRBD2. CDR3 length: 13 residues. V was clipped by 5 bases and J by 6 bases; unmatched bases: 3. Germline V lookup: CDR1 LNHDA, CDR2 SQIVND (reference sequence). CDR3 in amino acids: CASSGAGGDTQYF. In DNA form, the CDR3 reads TGTGCCAGTAGTGGTGCGGGGGGGGATACGCAGTATTTT.

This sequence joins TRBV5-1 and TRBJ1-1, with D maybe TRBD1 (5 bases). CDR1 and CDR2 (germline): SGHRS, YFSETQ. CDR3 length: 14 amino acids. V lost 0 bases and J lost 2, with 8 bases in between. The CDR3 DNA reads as TGCGCCAGCAGCTTGGCCAGGGCAAACACTGAAGCTTTCTTT. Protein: CASSLARANTEAFF.

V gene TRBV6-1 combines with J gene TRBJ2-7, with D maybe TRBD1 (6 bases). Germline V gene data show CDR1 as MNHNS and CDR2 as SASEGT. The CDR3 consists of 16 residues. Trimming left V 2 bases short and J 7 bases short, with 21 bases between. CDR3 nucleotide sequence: TGTGCCAGCAGTGAACCCAGGTACGAGGGGGTGGTGGAGCAGTACTTC. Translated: CASSEPRYEGVVEQYF.

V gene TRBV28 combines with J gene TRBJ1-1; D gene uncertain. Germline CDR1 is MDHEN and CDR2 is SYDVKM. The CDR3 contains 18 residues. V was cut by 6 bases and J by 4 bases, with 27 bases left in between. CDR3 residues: CASRVPGGRIVDGTEAFF. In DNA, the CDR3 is TGTGCCAGCAGGGTACCGGGCGGGCGGATAGTCGATGGCACTGAAGCTTTCTTT.

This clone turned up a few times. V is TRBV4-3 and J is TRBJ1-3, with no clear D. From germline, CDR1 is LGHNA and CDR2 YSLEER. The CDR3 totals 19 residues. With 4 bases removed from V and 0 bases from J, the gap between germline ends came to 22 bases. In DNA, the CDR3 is TGCGCCAGCAGCCCCCGCTGGAGTGGGGAGACCCACTCTGGAAACACCATATATTTT. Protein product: CASSPRWSGETHSGNTIYF.

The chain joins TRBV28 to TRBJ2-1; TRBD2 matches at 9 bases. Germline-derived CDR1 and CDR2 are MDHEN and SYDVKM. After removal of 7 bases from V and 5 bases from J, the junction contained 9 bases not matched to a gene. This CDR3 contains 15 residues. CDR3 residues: CASMNGGRANNEQFF. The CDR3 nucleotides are TGTGCCAGCATGAATGGCGGGAGGGCCAACAATGAGCAGTTCTTC.

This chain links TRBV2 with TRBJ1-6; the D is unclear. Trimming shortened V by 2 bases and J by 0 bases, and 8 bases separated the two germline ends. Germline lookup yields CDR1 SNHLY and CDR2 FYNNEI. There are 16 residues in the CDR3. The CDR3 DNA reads TGTGCCAGCAGTGAATCGGGGAGCTCCTATAATTCACCCCTCCACTTT. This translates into CASSESGSSYNSPLHF.

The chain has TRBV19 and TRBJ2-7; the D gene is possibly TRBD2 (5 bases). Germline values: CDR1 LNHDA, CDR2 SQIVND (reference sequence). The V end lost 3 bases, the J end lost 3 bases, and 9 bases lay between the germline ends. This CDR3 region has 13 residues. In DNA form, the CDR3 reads TGTGCCAGTAGTATCAGACGGGACTACGAGCAGTACTTC. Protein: CASSIRRDYEQYF.

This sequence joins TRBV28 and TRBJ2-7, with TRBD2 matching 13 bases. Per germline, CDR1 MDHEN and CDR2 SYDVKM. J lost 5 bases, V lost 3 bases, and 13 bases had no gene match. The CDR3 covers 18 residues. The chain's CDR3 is CASSFTVPGTSGVHEQYF. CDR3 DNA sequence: TGTGCCAGCAGTTTCACGGTCCCCGGGACTAGCGGGGTTCACGAGCAGTACTTC.

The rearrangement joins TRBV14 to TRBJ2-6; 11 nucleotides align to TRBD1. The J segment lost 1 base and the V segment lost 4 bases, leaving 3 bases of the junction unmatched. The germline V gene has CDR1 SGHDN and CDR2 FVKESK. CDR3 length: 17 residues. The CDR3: CASSRTGGASGANVLTF. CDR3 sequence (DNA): TGTGCCAGCAGCCGGACAGGGGGCGCATCTGGGGCCAACGTCCTGACTTTC.

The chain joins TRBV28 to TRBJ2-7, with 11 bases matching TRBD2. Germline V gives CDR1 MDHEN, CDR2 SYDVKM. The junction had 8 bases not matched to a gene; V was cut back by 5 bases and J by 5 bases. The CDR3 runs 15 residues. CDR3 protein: CASSLGSGRANEQYF. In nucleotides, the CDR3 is TGTGCCAGCAGTCTAGGTAGCGGGAGGGCCAACGAGCAGTACTTC.

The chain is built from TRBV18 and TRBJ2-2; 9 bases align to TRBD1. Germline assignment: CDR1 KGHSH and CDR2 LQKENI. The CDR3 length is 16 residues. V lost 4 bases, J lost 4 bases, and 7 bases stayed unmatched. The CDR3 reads CASSRTGQGPTGELFF. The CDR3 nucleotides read TGTGCCAGCTCACGAACGGGACAGGGCCCCACCGGGGAGCTGTTTTTT.

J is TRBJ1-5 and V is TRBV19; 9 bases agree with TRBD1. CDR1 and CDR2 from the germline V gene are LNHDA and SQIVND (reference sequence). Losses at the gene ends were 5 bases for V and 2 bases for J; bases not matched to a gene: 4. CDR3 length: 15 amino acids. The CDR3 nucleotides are TGTGCCAGTAGTGTCGGACAGGGGCGCAATCAGCCCCAGCATTTT. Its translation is CASSVGQGRNQPQHF.

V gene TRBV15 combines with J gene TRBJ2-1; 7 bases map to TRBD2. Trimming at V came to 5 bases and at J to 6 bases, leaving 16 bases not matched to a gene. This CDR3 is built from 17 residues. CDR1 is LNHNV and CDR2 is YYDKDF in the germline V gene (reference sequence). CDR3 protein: CATSWDYTAVRGNEQFF. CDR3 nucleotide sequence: TGTGCCACCAGCTGGGACTATACGGCAGTAAGGGGCAATGAGCAGTTCTTC.

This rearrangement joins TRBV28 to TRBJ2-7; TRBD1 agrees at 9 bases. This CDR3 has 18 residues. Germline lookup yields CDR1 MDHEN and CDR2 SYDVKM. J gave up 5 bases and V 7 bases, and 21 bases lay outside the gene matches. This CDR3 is CASTGPGTGREPMNEQYF. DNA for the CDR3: TGTGCCAGCACCGGTCCCGGGACAGGGAGGGAGCCTATGAACGAGCAGTACTTC.

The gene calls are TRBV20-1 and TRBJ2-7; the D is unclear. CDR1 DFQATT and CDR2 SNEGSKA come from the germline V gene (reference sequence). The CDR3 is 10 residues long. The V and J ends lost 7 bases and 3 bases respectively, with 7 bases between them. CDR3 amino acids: CSGSGYEQYF. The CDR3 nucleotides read TGCAGTGGCTCGGGCTACGAGCAGTACTTC.

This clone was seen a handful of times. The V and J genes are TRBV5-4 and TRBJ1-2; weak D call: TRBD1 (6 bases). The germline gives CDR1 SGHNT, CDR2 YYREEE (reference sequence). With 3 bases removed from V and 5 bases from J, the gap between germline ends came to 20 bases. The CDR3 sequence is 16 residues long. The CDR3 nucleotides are TGTGCCAGCAGCTCGAACCTCCGACAGGAGAGGTATGGCTACACCTTC. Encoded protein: CASSSNLRQERYGYTF.

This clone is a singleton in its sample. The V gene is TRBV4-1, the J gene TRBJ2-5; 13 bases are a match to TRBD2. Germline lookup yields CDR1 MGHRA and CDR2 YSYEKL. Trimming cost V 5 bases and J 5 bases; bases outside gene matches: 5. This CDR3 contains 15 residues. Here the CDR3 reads CASSAGLAGKETQYF. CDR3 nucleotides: TGCGCCAGCAGCGCGGGACTAGCGGGGAAGGAGACCCAGTACTTC.

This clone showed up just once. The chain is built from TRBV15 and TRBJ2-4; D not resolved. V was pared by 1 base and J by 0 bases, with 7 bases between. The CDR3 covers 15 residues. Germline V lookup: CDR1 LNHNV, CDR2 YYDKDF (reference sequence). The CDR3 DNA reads TGTGCCACCAGCAGAGTCCAGCGAGCCAAAAACATTCAGTACTTC. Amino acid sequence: CATSRVQRAKNIQYF.

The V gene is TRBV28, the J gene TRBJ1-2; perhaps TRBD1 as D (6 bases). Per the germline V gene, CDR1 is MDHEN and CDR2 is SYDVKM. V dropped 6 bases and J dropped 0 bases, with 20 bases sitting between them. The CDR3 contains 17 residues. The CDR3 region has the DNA TGTGCCAGCAGCCCCTCGTGGGGGGGGGCTACTAACTATGGCTACACCTTC. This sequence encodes CASSPSWGGATNYGYTF.

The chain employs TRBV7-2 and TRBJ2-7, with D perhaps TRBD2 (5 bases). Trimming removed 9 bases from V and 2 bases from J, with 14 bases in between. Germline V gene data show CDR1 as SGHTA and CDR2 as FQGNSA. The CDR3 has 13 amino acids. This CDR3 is CASRGPGTYEQYF. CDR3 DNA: TGTGCCAGTCGGGGTCCGGGGACCTACGAGCAGTACTTC.

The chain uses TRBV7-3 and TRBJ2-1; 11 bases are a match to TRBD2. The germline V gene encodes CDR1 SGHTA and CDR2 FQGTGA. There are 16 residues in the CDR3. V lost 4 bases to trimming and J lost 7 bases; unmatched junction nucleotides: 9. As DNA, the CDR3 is TGTGCCAGCAGCTCCAACATAGCGGGGGGGCCGAATGAGCAGTTCTTC. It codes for CASSSNIAGGPNEQFF.

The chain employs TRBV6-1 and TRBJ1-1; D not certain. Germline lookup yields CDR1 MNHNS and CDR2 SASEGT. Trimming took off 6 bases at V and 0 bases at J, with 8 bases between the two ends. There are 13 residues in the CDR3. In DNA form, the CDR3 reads TGTGCCAGCAGAGAGAAACTGAACACTGAAGCTTTCTTT. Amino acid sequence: CASREKLNTEAFF.

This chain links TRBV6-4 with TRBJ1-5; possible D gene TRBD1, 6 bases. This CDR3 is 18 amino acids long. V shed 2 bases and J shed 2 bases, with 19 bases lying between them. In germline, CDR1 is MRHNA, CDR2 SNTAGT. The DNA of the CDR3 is TGTGCCAGCAGTGACAGCGGGGGGCGTAAAATATGCAATCAGCCCCAGCATTTT. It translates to CASSDSGGRKICNQPQHF.

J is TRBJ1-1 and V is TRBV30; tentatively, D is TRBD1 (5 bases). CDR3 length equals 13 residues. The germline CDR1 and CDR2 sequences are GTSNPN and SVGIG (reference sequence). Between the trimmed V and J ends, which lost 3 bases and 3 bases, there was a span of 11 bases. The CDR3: CAWSLGVYTEAFF. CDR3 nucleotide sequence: TGTGCCTGGAGCCTAGGGGTGTACACTGAAGCTTTCTTT. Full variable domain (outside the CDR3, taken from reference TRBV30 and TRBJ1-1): SQTIHQWPATLVQPVGSPLSLECTVEGTSNPNLYWYRQAAGRGLQLLFYSVGIGQISSEVPQNLSASRPQDRQFILSSKKLLLSDSGFYLCAWSLGVYTEAFFGQGTRLTVV.

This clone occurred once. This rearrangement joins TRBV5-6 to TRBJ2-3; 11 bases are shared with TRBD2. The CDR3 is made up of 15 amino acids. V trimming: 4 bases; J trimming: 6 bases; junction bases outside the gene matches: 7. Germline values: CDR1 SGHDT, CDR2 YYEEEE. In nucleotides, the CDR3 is TGTGCCAGCAGCGGGGGACTAGCGGCTCCTGATACGCAGTATTTT. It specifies CASSGGLAAPDTQYF.

The CDR3 DNA sequence: TGTGCCAGCAGCTTAAGGACTAGCGGGAGGGACGAGCAGTACTTC. It specifies CASSLRTSGRDEQYF. The V call is TRBV7-9, the J call TRBJ2-7, with 15 bases aligning to TRBD2. Germline CDR1 SEHNR, CDR2 FQNEAQ (reference sequence). The CDR3 runs to 15 residues. V lost 2 bases, J lost 5 bases, and 1 base stayed unmatched. Full variable domain (missing parts from reference TRBV7-9 and TRBJ2-7): DTGVSQNPRHKITKRGQNVTFRCDPISEHNRLYWYRQTLGQGPEFLTYFQNEAQLEKSRLLSDRFSAERPKGSFSTLEIQRTEQGDSAMYLCASSLRTSGRDEQYFGPGTRLTVT.

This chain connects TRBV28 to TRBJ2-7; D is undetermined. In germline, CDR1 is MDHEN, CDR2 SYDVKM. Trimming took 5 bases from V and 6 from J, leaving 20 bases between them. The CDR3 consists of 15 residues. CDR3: CASSRYLSLESEQYF. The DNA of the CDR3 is TGTGCCAGCAGTCGCTACCTTAGCCTAGAGAGCGAGCAGTACTTC.

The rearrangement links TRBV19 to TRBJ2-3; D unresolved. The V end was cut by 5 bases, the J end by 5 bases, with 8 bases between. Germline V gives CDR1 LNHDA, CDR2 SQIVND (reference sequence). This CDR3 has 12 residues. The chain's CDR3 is CASSDLGDTQYF. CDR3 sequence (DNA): TGTGCCAGTAGTGACTTGGGAGATACGCAGTATTTT.

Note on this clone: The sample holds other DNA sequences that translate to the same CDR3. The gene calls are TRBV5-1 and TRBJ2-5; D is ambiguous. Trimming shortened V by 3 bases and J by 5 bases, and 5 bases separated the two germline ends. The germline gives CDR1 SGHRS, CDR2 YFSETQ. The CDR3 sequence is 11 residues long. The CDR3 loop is CASSSRETQYF. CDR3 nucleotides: TGCGCCAGCAGCTCTCGGGAGACCCAGTACTTC.